This T cell receptor beta chain was found in a study of blood T cell repertoires in COVID-19. Study details: Specimens from acute and convalescent COVID-19 originated in the United States, Italy and Spain.

The method was immunoSEQ multiplex PCR; TCRdb's version includes in-frame clones alone and lacks a portion of them. The sample shows 300,000 to 400,000 clones, around nine tenths of them seen only once. The CDR3 totals 13 residues. Trimming pared 4 bases from V and 4 bases from J, leaving 10 bases between. Germline V gene data show CDR1 as LNHDA and CDR2 as SQIVND (reference sequence). The receptor was derived from a woman between 18 and 29 years old who had recovered from COVID-19. Source material: peripheral blood. J is TRBJ1-2 and V is TRBV19; weak D call: TRBD1 (6 bases). CDR3: CASSNRVGYGYTF. The CDR3 DNA is TGTGCCAGTAGTAACAGGGTCGGCTATGGCTACACCTTC.